This T cell receptor beta chain was obtained from a study of blood T cell repertoires in COVID-19. The table came from immunoSEQ multiplex PCR; TCRdb's copy has only in-frame clones and leaves some out. The table records 300,000 to 450,000 clones, about 89% of them present only once. CDR1 and CDR2 from the germline V gene are ENHRY and SYGVKD. Trimming pared 5 bases from V and 3 bases from J, leaving 13 bases between. The CDR3 has 14 residues. Material for sequencing was PBMCs or T cells enriched from blood (not recorded which). This chain links TRBV10-3 with TRBJ1-1; weak D call: TRBD1 (5 bases). The clonotype comes from a man between 40 and 49 years old in a cohort exposed to, infected with or recovered from COVID-19 (not recorded which). CDR3 sequence: CAISRTGGDTEAFF. The CDR3 DNA follows: TGTGCCATCAGTCGCACGGGGGGGGACACTGAAGCTTTCTTT.